These 3 T cell receptor beta chains share one sample of origin, sequenced in a study of identical twins. TCRdb processed the 5' RACE reads anew with MiXCR; each CDR3 protein has one entry. Among fewer than 250,000 distinct CDR3 sequences, about a tenth were seen once, and the ten largest hold 4.5% to 5.5%. The sample taken for sequencing was memory (CD45RO+) T cells sorted from blood. The receptors derive from a woman between 18 and 29 years old in good health.

In this sample, this clonotype turned up a few times. The rearrangement uses TRBV20-1 and TRBJ2-3, with no clear D. Germline CDR1 is DFQATT and CDR2 is SNEGSKA (reference sequence). This CDR3 comprises 13 residues. V shed 3 bases and J shed 2 bases, with 9 bases lying between them. The CDR3, as DNA: TGCAGTGCTAGCGATGTTACCACAGATACGCAGTATTTT. Its translation is CSASDVTTDTQYF.

This chain joins TRBV5-1 and TRBJ2-6; D gene ambiguous. Germline V gene data show CDR1 as SGHRS and CDR2 as YFSETQ. The ends were cut back, 2 bases at V and 1 base at J, with 10 bases in the middle. The CDR3 length is 16 residues. CDR3 in DNA: TGCGCCAGCAGCTTATTAGGCCTGTCTGGGGCCAACGTCCTGACTTTC. This sequence encodes CASSLLGLSGANVLTF.

The chain joins TRBV5-1 to TRBJ2-3; D unresolved. Trimming stripped 0 bases from V and 2 bases from J, with 7 bases between. The CDR3 sequence is 14 residues long. Germline V gives CDR1 SGHRS, CDR2 YFSETQ. CDR3 DNA sequence: TGCGCCAGCAGCTTGGGTAGTCACACAGATACGCAGTATTTT. This codes for CASSLGSHTDTQYF.